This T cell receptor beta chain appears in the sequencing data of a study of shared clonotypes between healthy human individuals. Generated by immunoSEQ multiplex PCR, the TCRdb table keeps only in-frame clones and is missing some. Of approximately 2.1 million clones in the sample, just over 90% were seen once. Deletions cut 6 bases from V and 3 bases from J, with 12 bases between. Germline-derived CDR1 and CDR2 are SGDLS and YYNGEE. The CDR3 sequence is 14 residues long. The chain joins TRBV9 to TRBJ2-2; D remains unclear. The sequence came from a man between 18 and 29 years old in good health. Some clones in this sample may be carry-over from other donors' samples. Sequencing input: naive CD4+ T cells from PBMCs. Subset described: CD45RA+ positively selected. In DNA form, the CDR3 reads TGTGCCAGCAACAACCTACAGTACACCGGGGAGCTGTTTTTT. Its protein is CASNNLQYTGELFF.